Below are 21 T cell receptor beta chains sequenced from a single sample in a study of OX40 agonist ivuxolimab in advanced cancers. The method was immunoSEQ multiplex PCR; TCRdb's version includes in-frame clones alone and lacks a portion of them. The table records roughly 35,000 clones, 78% of them present only once. The input for sequencing was CD4+ or CD8+ T cells sorted from blood, taken in a trial of the OX40 agonist ivuxolimab. The receptors shown here come from an adult with an advanced solid tumor such as melanoma, head and neck, liver or kidney cancer.

J is TRBJ2-3 and V is TRBV4-1; 7 bases agree with TRBD1. The trim removed 4 bases at V and 8 bases at J, leaving 6 bases unmatched. The CDR3 spans 13 residues. In germline, CDR1 is MGHRA, CDR2 YSYEKL. CDR3 loop: CASSRGNRGTQYF. DNA for the CDR3: TGCGCCAGCAGCCGGGGAAACAGGGGTACGCAGTATTTT.

V usage is TRBV30 and J usage is TRBJ1-6, with 8 bases aligning to TRBD1. The CDR3 sequence is 13 residues long. CDR1 is GTSNPN and CDR2 is SVGIG in the germline V gene (reference sequence). V was pared by 2 bases and J by 7 bases, with 1 base of the junction left unmatched. CDR3 sequence (DNA): TGTGCCTGGAGTACAGGGGGGAATTCACCCCTCCACTTT. Its protein product is CAWSTGGNSPLHF.

The chain employs TRBV10-2 and TRBJ1-6; no firm D call. Trimming took off 4 bases at V and 7 bases at J, with 8 bases between the two ends. CDR3 length equals 13 residues. Germline values: CDR1 WSHSY, CDR2 SAAADI. CDR3 sequence (DNA): TGCGCCAGCAGTGCTGGGCAGAATTCACCCCTCCACTTT. Protein: CASSAGQNSPLHF.

The rearrangement links TRBV11-3 to TRBJ2-7; 8 nucleotides match TRBD2. The CDR3 loop spans 17 amino acids. V shed 4 bases, J shed 3 bases, and the junction held 14 bases outside the gene matches. The germline CDR1 and CDR2 sequences are SGHNT and YENEEA. CDR3 nucleotide sequence: TGTGCCAGCAGCTCTCCCCTAATAGCGGGGCAACGCTACGAGCAGTACTTC. Its translation: CASSSPLIAGQRYEQYF.

The chain uses TRBV30 and TRBJ1-1, with 10 bases aligning to TRBD1. CDR3 length equals 16 residues. Germline V gene sequence: CDR1 GTSNPN, CDR2 SVGIG (reference sequence). Trimming took 2 bases from V and 0 from J; bases not matched to a gene: 6. CDR3 sequence: CAWSTPGTGVNTEAFF. The DNA for the CDR3 is TGTGCCTGGAGTACCCCCGGGACAGGGGTGAACACTGAAGCTTTCTTT.

The V call is TRBV18, the J call TRBJ2-5; no clear D gene. The germline V gene has CDR1 KGHSH and CDR2 LQKENI. Trimming removed 3 bases at V and 4 bases at J, with 12 bases between. This CDR3 is built from 14 residues. As DNA, the CDR3 is TGTGCCAGCTCACCCCCTGCAGGCGCAGAGACCCAGTACTTC. Encoded protein: CASSPPAGAETQYF.

The gene calls are TRBV19 and TRBJ2-2, with 7 positions matching TRBD2. Germline CDR1 and CDR2: LNHDA and SQIVND (reference sequence). The CDR3 consists of 15 residues. V trimming: 6 bases; J trimming: 6 bases; junction bases outside the gene matches: 10. This chain's CDR3 is CASRGGTVLAGELFF. The CDR3 coding sequence is TGTGCCAGTAGGGGAGGGACCGTGTTGGCCGGGGAGCTGTTTTTT.

V and J are TRBV7-8 and TRBJ2-7; no clear D gene. V was trimmed by 1 base and J by 0 bases, leaving 4 bases between them. Per the germline V gene, CDR1 is SGHVS and CDR2 is FQNEAQ. There are 13 residues in the CDR3. The CDR3 region is CASSLGVSYEQYF. In nucleotides, the CDR3 is TGTGCCAGCAGCTTAGGGGTCTCCTACGAGCAGTACTTC.

V and J are TRBV19 and TRBJ2-3, with TRBD1 identical over 7 bases. The germline CDR1 and CDR2 sequences are LNHDA and SQIVND (reference sequence). This CDR3 is 15 amino acids long. V trimming: 3 bases; J trimming: 1 base; junction bases outside the gene matches: 4. The CDR3 DNA reads TGTGCCAGTAGTATTCGGGGACAGCGCACAGATACGCAGTATTTT. It is translated as CASSIRGQRTDTQYF.

The chain uses TRBV5-8 and TRBJ2-1; 9 bases align to TRBD2. Losses at the gene ends were 0 bases for V and 5 bases for J; bases not matched to a gene: 12. The germline V gene has CDR1 SGHTS and CDR2 YDEGEE. CDR3 length equals 18 residues. CDR3 sequence: CASSLVFGRRTSDNEQFF. The CDR3 DNA sequence: TGTGCCAGCAGCTTGGTATTTGGCCGAAGGACTAGCGACAATGAGCAGTTCTTC.

In this sample, this clone turned up a few times. The V call is TRBV25-1, the J call TRBJ2-7; unclear D gene. Deletions cut 5 bases from V and 7 bases from J, with 15 bases between. Germline assignment: CDR1 MGHDK and CDR2 SYGVNS. This CDR3 region has 13 residues. The chain's CDR3 is CASSRTSLGEQYF. The CDR3, as DNA: TGTGCCAGCAGTAGAACATCTCTGGGGGAGCAGTACTTC.

The chain combines TRBV9 with TRBJ1-2, with D hard to call. The V end was cut by 0 bases, the J end by 8 bases, with 11 bases between. CDR1 is SGDLS, CDR2 YYNGEE, per germline. This CDR3 comprises 13 residues. The CDR3 region is CASSVAKGRGYTF. CDR3 sequence (DNA): TGTGCCAGCAGCGTAGCTAAAGGGCGCGGCTACACCTTC.

The chain employs TRBV30 and TRBJ2-1; tentatively, D is TRBD2 (6 bases). V was clipped by 5 bases and J by 10 bases, with 18 bases between them. CDR3 length: 13 amino acids. Germline V CDR1 and CDR2: GTSNPN, SVGIG (reference sequence). For the CDR3, the DNA is TGTGCCTGGGGCGGGACTCAAAGGTGGGAGCAGTTCTTC. Protein product: CAWGGTQRWEQFF.

The chain recombines TRBV7-9 with TRBJ1-5, with TRBD1 as a possible D gene (6 bases). In germline, CDR1 is SEHNR, CDR2 FQNEAQ (reference sequence). The CDR3 length is 15 residues. The V gene lost 5 bases and the J gene lost 7 bases, with 18 bases spanning the gap. The CDR3 DNA reads as TGTGCCAGCAGCCCGGGGGTGGGGGCGAGACAGCCCCAGCATTTT. Translation gives CASSPGVGARQPQHF.

V gene TRBV9 combines with J gene TRBJ2-1; D unresolved. The CDR3 covers 15 residues. Germline V gives CDR1 SGDLS, CDR2 YYNGEE. V was shortened by 0 bases and J by 0 bases, with 7 bases between the two germline ends. CDR3 protein: CASSVAYSSYNEQFF. CDR3 nucleotides: TGTGCCAGCAGCGTAGCCTATAGCTCCTACAATGAGCAGTTCTTC.

The chain couples TRBV7-3 to TRBJ2-1, with TRBD1 matching 10 bases. Germline V gene lookup returns CDR1 SGHTA and CDR2 FQGTGA. CDR3 size: 15 residues. The trim removed 5 bases at V and 4 bases at J, leaving 5 bases unmatched. CDR3 coding DNA: TGTGCCAGCAGCCCGGACAGGGGGAGATACAATGAGCAGTTCTTC. It specifies CASSPDRGRYNEQFF.

The chain is built from TRBV7-2 and TRBJ2-1; D is ambiguous. Trimming cost V 5 bases and J 3 bases, with 8 bases left between them. This CDR3 contains 13 residues. Germline assignment: CDR1 SGHTA and CDR2 FQGNSA. The CDR3: CASSAMSYNEQFF. Written as DNA, the CDR3 is TGTGCCAGCAGCGCGATGAGCTACAATGAGCAGTTCTTC.

This chain links TRBV19 with TRBJ2-7; D might be TRBD2 (6 bases). Germline CDR1 and CDR2: LNHDA and SQIVND (reference sequence). V was pared by 7 bases and J by 1 base, with 14 bases between. This CDR3 is built from 14 residues. DNA for the CDR3: TGTGCCAGTAAATCCCAGCGGGCATCCTACGAGCAGTACTTC. Translated: CASKSQRASYEQYF. The full variable domain, in which reference TRBV19 and TRBJ2-7 provide the parts outside the CDR3, is DGGITQSPKYLFRKEGQNVTLSCEQNLNHDAMYWYRQDPGQGLRLIYYSQIVNDFQKGDIAEGYSVSREKKESFPLTVTSAQKNPTAFYLCASKSQRASYEQYFGPGTRLTVT.

The chain combines TRBV19 with TRBJ2-2; 8 bases match TRBD1. The V gene end was trimmed by 1 base and the J gene end by 1 base; junction bases not matched to a gene: 2. The length of the CDR3 is 16 residues. Per the germline V gene, CDR1 is LNHDA and CDR2 is SQIVND (reference sequence). CDR3 region: CASSIVGTGNTGELFF. The CDR3 region has the DNA TGTGCCAGTAGTATAGTGGGGACAGGGAACACCGGGGAGCTGTTTTTT.

The chain combines TRBV7-2 with TRBJ2-7; D unclear. Per the germline V gene, CDR1 is SGHTA and CDR2 is FQGNSA. The CDR3 is made up of 14 amino acids. The ends were cut back, 5 bases at V and 2 bases at J, with 13 bases in the middle. Written as DNA, the CDR3 is TGTGCCAGCAGCCCCTACGGGCGAGCCTACGAGCAGTACTTC. Protein sequence: CASSPYGRAYEQYF.

V is TRBV19 and J is TRBJ1-2; a possible D gene is TRBD1 (6 bases). V was cut by 6 bases and J by 0 bases, with 14 bases left in between. The CDR3 totals 15 residues. CDR1 is LNHDA and CDR2 is SQIVND in the germline V gene (reference sequence). CDR3 sequence reads: CASSRRQEANYGYTF. The DNA of the CDR3 is TGTGCCAGTAGCAGAAGACAGGAGGCTAACTATGGCTACACCTTC.